The 20 T cell receptor beta chains below were found in one sample sequenced in a study of identical twins. Each CDR3 protein is one row after TCRdb ran MiXCR on the 5' RACE reads. The data show fewer than 500,000 distinct CDR3 sequences, approximately 14% seen once. The sample also formed part of further work on yellow fever vaccine responses in identical twins.

Sequencing used CD4+ T cells sorted from blood. The receptors stem from a woman aged 18-29 years in good health.

The chain joins TRBV4-2 to TRBJ2-7; the D gene could be TRBD1 or TRBD2 (7 bases each). Deletions cut 5 bases from V and 3 bases from J, with 17 bases between. Germline lookup yields CDR1 LGHNA and CDR2 YNFKEQ. This CDR3 is built from 15 residues. The CDR3: CASSGGGTDIYEQYF. In nucleotides, the CDR3 is TGTGCCAGCAGCGGGGGGGGGACAGATATCTACGAGCAGTACTTC.

In its sample, this clonotype was seen once. This chain connects TRBV6-2 or TRBV6-3 to TRBJ2-7; D remains unclear. The CDR3 loop spans 12 amino acids. Germline V gene sequence: CDR1 MNHEY, CDR2 SVGEGT. Trimming cost V 7 bases and J 1 base, with 8 bases left between them. The CDR3: CASMDFSYEQYF. The CDR3 DNA reads TGTGCCAGCATGGATTTTTCCTACGAGCAGTACTTC.

This clonotype occurred a few times. The V gene is TRBV5-1, the J gene TRBJ1-1, with TRBD1 as a possible D gene (6 bases). The ends were cut back, 0 bases at V and 6 bases at J, with 15 bases in the middle. This CDR3 has 15 residues. Germline values: CDR1 SGHRS, CDR2 YFSETQ. The CDR3 DNA follows: TGCGCCAGCAGCTTGGATTCGGCAGGGGTGGCTGAAGCTTTCTTT. It specifies CASSLDSAGVAEAFF.

This clonotype was picked up a small number of times. CDR3 region: CSAISGGAYNEQFF. CDR3 coding DNA: TGCAGTGCTATTAGCGGCGGGGCCTACAATGAGCAGTTCTTC. V usage is TRBV20-1 and J usage is TRBJ2-1; possible D gene TRBD2, 6 bases. The CDR3 totals 14 residues. Germline V gives CDR1 DFQATT, CDR2 SNEGSKA (reference sequence). V was pared by 4 bases and J by 2 bases, with 12 bases between.

This clonotype was seen at least ten times. The chain joins TRBV6-2 or TRBV6-3 to TRBJ1-6; possible D gene TRBD1, 5 bases. Germline V CDR1 and CDR2: MNHEY, SVGEGT. The CDR3 loop spans 13 amino acids. Deletions cut 5 bases from V and 13 bases from J, with 15 bases between. CDR3 in DNA: TGTGCCAGCAGTGACAGAGCGGGGGTCCCCCTCCACTTT. Protein product: CASSDRAGVPLHF.

This clonotype showed up just a few times. This rearrangement joins TRBV29-1 to TRBJ2-7; D is possibly TRBD1 or TRBD2 (5 bases each). This CDR3 spans 12 amino acids. The ends were cut back, 6 bases at V and 6 bases at J, with 15 bases in the middle. CDR1 and CDR2 (germline): SQVTM, ANQGSEA. CDR3 sequence: CSVAGTAAEQYF. CDR3 nucleotides: TGCAGCGTGGCCGGGACCGCCGCCGAGCAGTACTTC.

Ten or more counts support this clonotype. Here the CDR3 reads CASSQVRGGANEQFF. CDR3 DNA sequence: TGTGCCAGCAGCCAAGTCCGCGGGGGGGCAAATGAGCAGTTCTTC. V and J are TRBV3-1 and TRBJ2-1; 9 nucleotides line up with TRBD2. Trimming took 1 base from V and 7 from J; bases not matched to a gene: 5. The CDR3 spans 15 residues. Per germline, CDR1 LGHDT and CDR2 YNNKEL (reference sequence).

This clonotype was counted a few times. The J gene is TRBJ1-1, the V gene TRBV5-6; TRBD1 is a possible D gene (6 bases). The CDR3 consists of 19 residues. The V end was cut by 3 bases, the J end by 1 base, with 25 bases between. Per the germline V gene, CDR1 is SGHDT and CDR2 is YYEEEE. As DNA, the CDR3 is TGTGCCAGCAGCTCCGTAGGGGTAAGGGGGGGTAGTACGAACACTGAAGCTTTCTTT. Amino acids: CASSSVGVRGGSTNTEAFF.

V and J are TRBV4-2 and TRBJ1-1; 8 positions agree with TRBD1. The CDR3 is 15 amino acids. V was clipped by 4 bases and J by 1 base; unmatched bases: 5. The germline V gene has CDR1 LGHNA and CDR2 YNFKEQ. The CDR3 loop reads CASSREQGANTEAFF. CDR3 nucleotide sequence: TGTGCCAGCAGCCGAGAGCAGGGGGCGAACACTGAAGCTTTCTTT.

This clonotype has a count of ten or more. The rearrangement uses TRBV5-1 and TRBJ2-3; 7 nucleotides agree with TRBD1. This CDR3 is built from 16 residues. From germline, CDR1 is SGHRS and CDR2 YFSETQ. The trim removed 0 bases at V and 2 bases at J, leaving 6 bases unmatched. CDR3 amino acids: CASSLDGTEITDTQYF. CDR3 nucleotides: TGCGCCAGCAGCTTGGATGGGACAGAGATCACAGATACGCAGTATTTT. Based on the CDR3 plus reference TRBV5-1 and TRBJ2-3, the full variable domain is KAGVTQTPRYLIKTRGQQVTLSCSPISGHRSVSWYQQTPGQGLQFLFEYFSETQRNKGNFPGRFSGRQFSNSRSEMNVSTLELGDSALYLCASSLDGTEITDTQYFGPGTRLTVL.

This CDR3 reads CASSDRTSGRAFEQFF. In nucleotides, the CDR3 is TGTGCCAGCAGTGACCGGACTAGCGGGAGGGCCTTTGAGCAGTTCTTC. The V and J genes are TRBV6-1 and TRBJ2-1, with 15 bases aligning to TRBD2. Per the germline V gene, CDR1 is MNHNS and CDR2 is SASEGT. The CDR3 extends over 16 amino acids. After removal of 3 bases from V and 9 bases from J, the junction contained 6 bases not matched to a gene.

The chain employs TRBV6-5 and TRBJ2-3; D is unclear. The CDR3 totals 15 residues. V lost 0 bases to trimming and J lost 4 bases, with 11 bases between them. Germline loops: CDR1 MNHEY, CDR2 SVGAGI. CDR3 sequence reads: CASSYSAERADTQYF. For the CDR3, the DNA is TGTGCCAGCAGTTACTCTGCGGAGAGAGCAGATACGCAGTATTTT.

This clonotype was observed a few times. The chain is built from TRBV5-1 and TRBJ2-7, with D possibly being TRBD1 (5 bases). CDR1 and CDR2 (germline): SGHRS, YFSETQ. The CDR3 is 14 amino acids. Trimming took 2 bases from V and 3 from J, leaving 12 bases between them. CDR3 protein: CASSFGQPRYEQYF. In nucleotides, the CDR3 is TGCGCCAGCAGCTTCGGACAACCGCGCTACGAGCAGTACTTC.

This clonotype was counted ten times or more. The chain combines TRBV29-1 with TRBJ1-5; 8 bases match TRBD1. V was pared by 4 bases and J by 6 bases, with 2 bases of the junction left unmatched. The CDR3 length is 12 residues. The germline V gene has CDR1 SQVTM and CDR2 ANQGSEA. The CDR3 is CSVGTGFQPQHF. For the CDR3, the DNA is TGCAGCGTTGGGACAGGGTTTCAGCCCCAGCATTTT.

This clonotype has more than one count but fewer than ten. The rearrangement uses TRBV18 and TRBJ2-4, with D tentatively TRBD1 (6 bases). Trimming shortened V by 3 bases and J by 1 base, and 16 bases separated the two germline ends. Germline-derived CDR1 and CDR2 are KGHSH and LQKENI. The CDR3 has 17 amino acids. The CDR3, as DNA: TGTGCCAGCTCACCGACCCCAGGGGTTTTGGCCAAAAACATTCAGTACTTC. The encoded protein is CASSPTPGVLAKNIQYF.

This clonotype was seen a few times. The DNA for the CDR3 is TGCAGCGCCGCGACAGGGCACCCCTACGAGCAGTACTTC. This encodes CSAATGHPYEQYF. The chain couples TRBV29-1 to TRBJ2-7; TRBD1 matches at 7 bases. The V segment lost 7 bases and the J segment 2 bases; nucleotides outside the gene matches: 8. CDR3 length equals 13 residues. The germline V gene has CDR1 SQVTM and CDR2 ANQGSEA.

This clonotype was detected many times. The J gene is TRBJ2-2, the V gene TRBV4-3, with D unclear. CDR1 is LGHNA, CDR2 YSLEER, per germline. The V end was cut by 0 bases, the J end by 4 bases, with 9 bases between. The CDR3 runs 15 residues. The CDR3 spells CASSQDAARTGELFF. Written as DNA, the CDR3 is TGCGCCAGCAGCCAAGATGCAGCCCGCACCGGGGAGCTGTTTTTT.

This clonotype has ten or more counts. V gene TRBV6-1 combines with J gene TRBJ2-7; possibly TRBD1 for D (6 bases). Germline loops: CDR1 MNHNS, CDR2 SASEGT. V gave up 5 bases and J gave up 5 bases, with 19 bases separating them. The CDR3 runs 15 residues. In DNA form, the CDR3 reads TGTGCCAGCAGTCAGACCGGGACACCTTCCGACGAGCAGTACTTC. The encoded protein is CASSQTGTPSDEQYF.

This chain's CDR3 is CASSDRDGNYEQYF. The CDR3 DNA sequence: TGTGCCAGCAGCGACCGGGACGGGAACTACGAGCAGTACTTC. The chain joins TRBV2 to TRBJ2-7, with D perhaps assigned TRBD1 or TRBD2 (5 bases each). CDR1 and CDR2 (germline): SNHLY, FYNNEI. The CDR3 has 14 amino acids. Trimming pared 6 bases from V and 3 bases from J, leaving 15 bases between.

The chain joins TRBV5-1 to TRBJ2-3; no reliable D call. CDR1 SGHRS and CDR2 YFSETQ come from the germline V gene. The CDR3 sequence is 15 residues long. The germline V and J ends were trimmed by 4 bases and 1 base, with 13 bases remaining between them. The CDR3 loop is CASSGRSFGTDTQYF. The CDR3 DNA reads as TGCGCCAGCAGCGGCCGATCGTTCGGCACAGATACGCAGTATTTT.